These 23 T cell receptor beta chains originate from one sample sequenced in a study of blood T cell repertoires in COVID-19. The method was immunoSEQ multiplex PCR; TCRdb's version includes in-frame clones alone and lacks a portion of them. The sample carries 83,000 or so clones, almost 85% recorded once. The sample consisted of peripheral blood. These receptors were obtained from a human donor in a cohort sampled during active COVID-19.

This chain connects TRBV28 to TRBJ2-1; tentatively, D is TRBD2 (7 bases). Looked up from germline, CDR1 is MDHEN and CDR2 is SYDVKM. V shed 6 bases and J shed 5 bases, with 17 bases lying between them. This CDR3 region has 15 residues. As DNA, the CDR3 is TGTGCCAGCAGCTTGGGGGGGGCCCCCCACAATGAGCAGTTCTTC. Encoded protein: CASSLGGAPHNEQFF. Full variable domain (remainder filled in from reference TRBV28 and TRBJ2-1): DVKVTQSSRYLVKRTGEKVFLECVQDMDHENMFWYRQDPGLGLRLIYFSYDVKMKEKGDIPEGYSVSREKKERFSLILESASTNQTSMYLCASSLGGAPHNEQFFGPGTRLTVL.

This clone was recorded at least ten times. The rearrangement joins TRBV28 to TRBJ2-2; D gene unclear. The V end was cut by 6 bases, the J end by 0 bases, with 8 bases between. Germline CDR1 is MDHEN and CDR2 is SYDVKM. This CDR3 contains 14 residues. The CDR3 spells CASRRASNTGELFF. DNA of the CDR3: TGTGCCAGCAGAAGAGCATCGAACACCGGGGAGCTGTTTTTT.

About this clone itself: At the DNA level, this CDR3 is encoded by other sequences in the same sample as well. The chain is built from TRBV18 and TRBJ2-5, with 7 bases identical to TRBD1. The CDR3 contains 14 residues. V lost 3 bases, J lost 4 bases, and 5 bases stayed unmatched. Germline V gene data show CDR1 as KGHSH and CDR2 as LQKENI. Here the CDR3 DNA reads TGTGCCAGCTCACCGAATAGGGGGCGAGAGACCCAGTACTTC. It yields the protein CASSPNRGRETQYF.

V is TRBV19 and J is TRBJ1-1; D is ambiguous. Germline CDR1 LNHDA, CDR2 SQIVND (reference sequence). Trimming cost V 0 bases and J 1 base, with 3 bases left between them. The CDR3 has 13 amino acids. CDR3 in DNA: TGTGCCAGTAGTATAGACAAGAACACTGAAGCTTTCTTT. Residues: CASSIDKNTEAFF.

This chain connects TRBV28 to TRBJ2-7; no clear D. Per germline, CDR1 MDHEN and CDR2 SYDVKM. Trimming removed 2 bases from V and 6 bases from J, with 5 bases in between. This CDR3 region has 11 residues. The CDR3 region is CASSLAREQYF. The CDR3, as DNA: TGTGCCAGCAGTTTAGCGCGCGAGCAGTACTTC.

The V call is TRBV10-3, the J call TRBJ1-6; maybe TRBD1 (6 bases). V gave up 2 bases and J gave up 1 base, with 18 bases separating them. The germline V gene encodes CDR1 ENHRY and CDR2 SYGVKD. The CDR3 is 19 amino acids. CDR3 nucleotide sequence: TGTGCCATCAGTGAGACCCAGGTCAGGGGTGGTTCCTATAATTCACCCCTCCACTTT. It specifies CAISETQVRGGSYNSPLHF.

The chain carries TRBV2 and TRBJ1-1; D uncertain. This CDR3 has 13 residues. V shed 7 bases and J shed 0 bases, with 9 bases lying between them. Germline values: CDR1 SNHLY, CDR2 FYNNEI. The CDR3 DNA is TGTGCCAGCAAAGCCCAGGTGAACACTGAAGCTTTCTTT. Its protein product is CASKAQVNTEAFF.

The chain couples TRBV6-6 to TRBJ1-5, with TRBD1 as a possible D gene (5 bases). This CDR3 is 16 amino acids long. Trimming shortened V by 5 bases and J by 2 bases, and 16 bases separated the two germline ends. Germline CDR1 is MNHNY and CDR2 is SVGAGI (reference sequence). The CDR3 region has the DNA TGTGCCAGCAGTCAGCCCCAGGGAGGTGGCAATCAGCCCCAGCATTTT. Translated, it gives CASSQPQGGGNQPQHF.

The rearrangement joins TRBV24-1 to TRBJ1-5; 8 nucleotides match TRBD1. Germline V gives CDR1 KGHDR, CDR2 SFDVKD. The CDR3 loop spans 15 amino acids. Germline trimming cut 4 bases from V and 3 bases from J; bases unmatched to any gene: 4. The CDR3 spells CATSDGQGLNQPQHF. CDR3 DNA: TGTGCCACCAGTGACGGACAGGGCCTCAATCAGCCCCAGCATTTT.

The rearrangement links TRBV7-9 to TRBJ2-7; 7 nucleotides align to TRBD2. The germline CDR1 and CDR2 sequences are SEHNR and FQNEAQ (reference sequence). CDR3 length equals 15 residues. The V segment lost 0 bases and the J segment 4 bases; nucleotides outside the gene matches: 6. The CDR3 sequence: CASSLAGSGRYEQYF. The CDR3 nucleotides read TGTGCCAGCAGCTTAGCGGGCTCCGGGAGGTACGAGCAGTACTTC.

The CDR3, as DNA: TGTGCCAGCAGCCAAGCAGTCCAGGCTAGCGGCAACCCGAACACCGGGGAGCTGTTTTTT. The encoded protein is CASSQAVQASGNPNTGELFF. The rearrangement joins TRBV4-2 to TRBJ2-2; 7 positions match TRBD2. Germline V gives CDR1 LGHNA, CDR2 YNFKEQ. This CDR3 contains 20 residues. J lost 0 bases, V lost 1 base, and 14 bases had no gene match.

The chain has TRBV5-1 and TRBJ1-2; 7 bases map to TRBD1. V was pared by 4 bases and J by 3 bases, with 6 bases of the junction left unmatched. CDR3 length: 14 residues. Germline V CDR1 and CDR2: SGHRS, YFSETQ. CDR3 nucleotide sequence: TGCGCCAGCAGCGAGCGACAGGGCTACTATGGCTACACCTTC. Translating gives CASSERQGYYGYTF.

CDR3 in amino acids: CASSLDPGNTEAFF. The CDR3 DNA reads as TGTGCCAGCTCCTTAGATCCGGGGAACACTGAAGCTTTCTTT. The chain recombines TRBV11-2 with TRBJ1-1; no reliable D call. CDR3 length equals 14 residues. Germline lookup yields CDR1 SGHAT and CDR2 FQNNGV. V dropped 8 bases and J dropped 1 base, with 14 bases sitting between them.

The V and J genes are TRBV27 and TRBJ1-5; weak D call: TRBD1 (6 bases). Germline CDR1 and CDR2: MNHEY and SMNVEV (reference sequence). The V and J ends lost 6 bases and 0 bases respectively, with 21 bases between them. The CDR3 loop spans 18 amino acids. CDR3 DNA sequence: TGTGCCAGCAGAAATGTCCGGGACAACCCTCCTAGCAATCAGCCCCAGCATTTT. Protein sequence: CASRNVRDNPPSNQPQHF.

The chain's CDR3 is CASSQQGLRTDTQYF. The CDR3 nucleotides read TGTGCCAGCTCACAGCAGGGACTACGCACAGATACGCAGTATTTT. The V and J genes are TRBV18 and TRBJ2-3; 7 bases agree with TRBD2. This CDR3 is 15 amino acids long. The germline V gene encodes CDR1 KGHSH and CDR2 LQKENI. With 4 bases clipped from V and 1 base from J, the junction kept 5 bases outside the gene matches.

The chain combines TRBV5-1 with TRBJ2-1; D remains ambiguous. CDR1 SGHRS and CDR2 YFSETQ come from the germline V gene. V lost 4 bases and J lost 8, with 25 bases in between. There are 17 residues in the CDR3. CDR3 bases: TGCGCCAGCAGCAGAGCTAGTTTTGGTGGTGGTTTGTATGAGCAGTTCTTC. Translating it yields CASSRASFGGGLYEQFF.

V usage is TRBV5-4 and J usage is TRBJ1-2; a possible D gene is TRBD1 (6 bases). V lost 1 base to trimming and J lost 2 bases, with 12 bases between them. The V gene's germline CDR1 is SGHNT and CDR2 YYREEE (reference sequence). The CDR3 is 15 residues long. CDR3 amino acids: CASSLTGIRNYGYTF. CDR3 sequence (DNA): TGTGCCAGCAGCTTGACAGGGATTAGGAACTATGGCTACACCTTC.

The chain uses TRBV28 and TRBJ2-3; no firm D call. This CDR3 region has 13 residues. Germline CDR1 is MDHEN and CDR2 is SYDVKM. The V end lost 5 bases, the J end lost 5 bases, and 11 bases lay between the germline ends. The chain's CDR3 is CASSPSSVDTQYF. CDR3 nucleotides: TGTGCCAGCAGTCCCTCTTCGGTAGATACGCAGTATTTT.

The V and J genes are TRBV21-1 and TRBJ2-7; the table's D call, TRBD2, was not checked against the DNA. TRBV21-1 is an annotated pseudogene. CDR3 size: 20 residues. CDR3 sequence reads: CASSKEDRTSGRGTQYEQYF. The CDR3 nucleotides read TGTGCCAGCAGCAAAGAGGACCGGACTAGCGGGAGGGGCACACAGTACGAGCAGTACTTC.

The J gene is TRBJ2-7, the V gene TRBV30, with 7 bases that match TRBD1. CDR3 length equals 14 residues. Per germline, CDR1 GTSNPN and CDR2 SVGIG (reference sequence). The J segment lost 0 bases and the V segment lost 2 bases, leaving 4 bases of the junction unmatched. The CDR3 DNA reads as TGTGCCTGGAGTCTGGACAGGCTCTCCTACGAGCAGTACTTC. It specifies CAWSLDRLSYEQYF.

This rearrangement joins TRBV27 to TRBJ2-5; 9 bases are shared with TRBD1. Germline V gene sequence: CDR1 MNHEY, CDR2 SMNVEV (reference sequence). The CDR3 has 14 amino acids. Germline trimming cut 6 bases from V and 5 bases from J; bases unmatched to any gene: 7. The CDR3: CASSRGQGTETQYF. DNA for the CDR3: TGTGCCAGCAGCCGGGGACAGGGTACGGAGACCCAGTACTTC.

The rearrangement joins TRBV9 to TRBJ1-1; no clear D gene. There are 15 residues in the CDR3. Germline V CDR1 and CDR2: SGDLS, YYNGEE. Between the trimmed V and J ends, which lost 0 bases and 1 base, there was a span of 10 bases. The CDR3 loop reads CASSVDWTANTEAFF. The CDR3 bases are TGTGCCAGCAGCGTAGATTGGACTGCGAACACTGAAGCTTTCTTT.

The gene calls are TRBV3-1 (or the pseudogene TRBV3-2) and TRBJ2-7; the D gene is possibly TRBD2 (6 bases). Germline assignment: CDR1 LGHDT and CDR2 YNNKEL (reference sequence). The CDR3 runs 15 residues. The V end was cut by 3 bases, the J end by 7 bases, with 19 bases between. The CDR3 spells CASSQRDRGWGEQYF. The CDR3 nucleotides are TGTGCCAGCAGCCAGCGGGACCGGGGGTGGGGGGAGCAGTACTTC.